Here is one TCR beta chain with its context. This entry comes from a study of blood T cell repertoires in COVID-19. Background on the study: Italy, Spain and the United States were the sources of the convalescent and acute COVID-19 samples.

Followed over time, Seattle patients had been enrolled while infection was active. Germline V gene data show CDR1 as SGHRS and CDR2 as YFSETQ. This CDR3 comprises 15 residues. J gave up 1 base and V 4 bases, and 7 bases lay outside the gene matches. As originally analysed: Estimates of nucleated cell counts were drawn from the amplification of reference gene primers. Method: immunoSEQ multiplex PCR; TCRdb's copy keeps in-frame clones and lacks some. V and J calls and clone size are as listed in that table; D and trimming were resolved from the DNA. The table shows around 130,000 clones, with about 87% occurring only once.

This chain links TRBV5-1 with TRBJ1-2; 7 positions agree with TRBD1. The source is a human donor with COVID-19, enrolled during active disease. The donor label of this sample is uncertain. Material: peripheral blood. CDR3 region: CASSSDRAVNYGYTF. CDR3 DNA sequence: TGCGCCAGCAGCAGTGACAGGGCGGTTAACTATGGCTACACCTTC. Full variable domain (outside the CDR3, taken from reference TRBV5-1 and TRBJ1-2): KAGVTQTPRYLIKTRGQQVTLSCSPISGHRSVSWYQQTPGQGLQFLFEYFSETQRNKGNFPGRFSGRQFSNSRSEMNVSTLELGDSALYLCASSSDRAVNYGYTFGSGTRLTVV.